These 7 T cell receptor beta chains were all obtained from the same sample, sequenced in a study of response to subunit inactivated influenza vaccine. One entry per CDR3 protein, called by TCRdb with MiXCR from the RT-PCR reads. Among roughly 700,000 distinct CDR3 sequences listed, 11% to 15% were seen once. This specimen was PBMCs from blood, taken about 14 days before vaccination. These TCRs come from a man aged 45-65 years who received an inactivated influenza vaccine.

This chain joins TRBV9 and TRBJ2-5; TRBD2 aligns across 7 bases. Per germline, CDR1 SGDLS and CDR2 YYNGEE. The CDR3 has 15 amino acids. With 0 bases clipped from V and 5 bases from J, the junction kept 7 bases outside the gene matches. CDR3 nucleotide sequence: TGTGCCAGCAGCGTAGCTGGTCTAGCGGAGGAGACCCAGTACTTC. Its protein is CASSVAGLAEETQYF. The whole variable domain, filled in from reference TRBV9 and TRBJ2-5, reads DSGVTQTPKHLITATGQRVTLRCSPRSGDLSVYWYQQSLDQGLQFLIQYYNGEERAKGNILERFSAQQFPDLHSELNLSSLELGDSALYFCASSVAGLAEETQYFGPGTRLLVL.

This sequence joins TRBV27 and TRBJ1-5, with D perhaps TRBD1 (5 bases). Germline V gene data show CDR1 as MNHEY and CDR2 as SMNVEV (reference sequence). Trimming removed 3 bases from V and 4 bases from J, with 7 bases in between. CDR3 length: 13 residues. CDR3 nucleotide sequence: TGTGCCAGCAGTTTCAGGGAGAATCAGCCCCAGCATTTT. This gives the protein CASSFRENQPQHF.

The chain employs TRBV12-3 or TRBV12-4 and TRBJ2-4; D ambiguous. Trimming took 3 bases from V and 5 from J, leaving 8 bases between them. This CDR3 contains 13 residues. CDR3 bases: TGTGCCAGCAGTTTTGGAAGGCAAAACATTCAGTACTTC. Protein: CASSFGRQNIQYF.

The CDR3: CASSQEWDREPYNSPLHF. The CDR3 nucleotides read TGCGCCAGCAGCCAAGAGTGGGACAGAGAACCGTATAATTCACCCCTCCACTTT. V is TRBV4-1 and J is TRBJ1-6; TRBD1 aligns across 7 bases. CDR1 MGHRA and CDR2 YSYEKL come from the germline V gene. J lost 4 bases, V lost 0 bases, and 9 bases had no gene match. This CDR3 is built from 18 residues.

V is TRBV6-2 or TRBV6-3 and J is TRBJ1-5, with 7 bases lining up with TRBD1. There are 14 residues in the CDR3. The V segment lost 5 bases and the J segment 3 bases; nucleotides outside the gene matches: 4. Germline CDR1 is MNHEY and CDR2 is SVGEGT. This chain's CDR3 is CASSRDRINQPQHF. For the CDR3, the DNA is TGTGCCAGCAGTCGGGACAGAATCAATCAGCCCCAGCATTTT.

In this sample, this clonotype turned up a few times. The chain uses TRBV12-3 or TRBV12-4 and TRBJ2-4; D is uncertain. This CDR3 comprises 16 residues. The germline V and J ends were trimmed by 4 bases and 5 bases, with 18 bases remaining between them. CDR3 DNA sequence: TGTGCCAGCAGTTCACCTCGTGTGGGGTTCCAAAACATTCAGTACTTC. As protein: CASSSPRVGFQNIQYF.

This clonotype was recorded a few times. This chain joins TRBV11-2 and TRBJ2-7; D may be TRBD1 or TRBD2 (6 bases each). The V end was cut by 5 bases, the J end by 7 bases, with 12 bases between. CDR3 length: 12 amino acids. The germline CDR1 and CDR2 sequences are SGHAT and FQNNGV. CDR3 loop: CASSPGAWEQYF. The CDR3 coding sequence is TGTGCCAGCAGCCCGGGGGCTTGGGAGCAGTACTTC.